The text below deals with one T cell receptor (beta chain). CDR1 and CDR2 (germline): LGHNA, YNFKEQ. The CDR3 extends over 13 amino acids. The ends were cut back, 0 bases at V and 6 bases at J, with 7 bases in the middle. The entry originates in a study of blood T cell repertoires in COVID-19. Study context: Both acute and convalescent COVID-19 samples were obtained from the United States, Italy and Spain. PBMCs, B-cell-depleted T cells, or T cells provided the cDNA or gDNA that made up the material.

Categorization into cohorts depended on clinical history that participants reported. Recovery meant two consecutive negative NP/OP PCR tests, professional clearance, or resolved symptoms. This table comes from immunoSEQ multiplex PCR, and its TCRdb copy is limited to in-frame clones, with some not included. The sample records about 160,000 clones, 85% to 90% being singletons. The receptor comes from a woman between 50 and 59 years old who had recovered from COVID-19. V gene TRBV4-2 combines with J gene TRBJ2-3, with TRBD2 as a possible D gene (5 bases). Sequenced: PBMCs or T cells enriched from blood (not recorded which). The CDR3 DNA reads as TGTGCCAGCAGCCAAGATAGGAGGGATACGCAGTATTTT. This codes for CASSQDRRDTQYF.